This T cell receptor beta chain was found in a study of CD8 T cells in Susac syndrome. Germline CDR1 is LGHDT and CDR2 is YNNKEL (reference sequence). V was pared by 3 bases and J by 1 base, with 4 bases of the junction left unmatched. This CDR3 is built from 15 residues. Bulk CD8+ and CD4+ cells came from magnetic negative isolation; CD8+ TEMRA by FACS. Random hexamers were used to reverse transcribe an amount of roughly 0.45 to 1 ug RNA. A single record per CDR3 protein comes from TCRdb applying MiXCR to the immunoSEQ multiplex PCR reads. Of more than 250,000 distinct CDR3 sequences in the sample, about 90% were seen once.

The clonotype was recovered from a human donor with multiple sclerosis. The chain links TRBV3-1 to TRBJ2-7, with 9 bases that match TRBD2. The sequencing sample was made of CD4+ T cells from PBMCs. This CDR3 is CASSQTSGASYEQYF. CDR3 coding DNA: TGTGCCAGCAGCCAGACTAGCGGAGCTTCCTACGAGCAGTACTTC.